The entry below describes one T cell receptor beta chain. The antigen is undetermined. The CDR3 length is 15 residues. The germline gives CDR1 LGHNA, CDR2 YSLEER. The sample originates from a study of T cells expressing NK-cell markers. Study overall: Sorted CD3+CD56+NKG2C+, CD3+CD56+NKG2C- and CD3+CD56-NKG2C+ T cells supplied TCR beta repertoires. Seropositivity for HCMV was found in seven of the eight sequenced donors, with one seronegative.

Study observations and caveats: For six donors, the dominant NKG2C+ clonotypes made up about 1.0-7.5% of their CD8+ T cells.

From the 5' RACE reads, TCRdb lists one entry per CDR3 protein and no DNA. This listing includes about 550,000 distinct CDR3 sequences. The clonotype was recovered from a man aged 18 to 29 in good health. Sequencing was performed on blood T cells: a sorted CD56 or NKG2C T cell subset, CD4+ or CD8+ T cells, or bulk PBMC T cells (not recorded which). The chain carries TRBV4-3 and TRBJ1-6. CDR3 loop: CASSPEKIYNSPLHF.